The clone carrying this TCR beta chain is a singleton in its sample. TCRdb passed the 5' RACE reads through MiXCR, listing each CDR3 protein once. Altogether 80,000 to 95,000 distinct CDR3 sequences are present, over 15% being singletons, with the ten largest covering roughly 4.7%. The data are from a study of early T cells in non-severe SARS-CoV-2 infection. V lost 7 bases and J 3 bases, leaving 14 bases between the germline ends. CDR1 is SEHNR and CDR2 is FQNEAQ in the germline V gene (reference sequence). The CDR3 is 14 residues long. The receptor was derived from an adult who was a healthcare worker with PCR-confirmed SARS-CoV-2 infection or an uninfected control (not recorded which). The chain links TRBV7-9 to TRBJ2-3, with D hard to call. Sequenced here: whole blood, sampled at baseline. DNA for the CDR3: TGTGCCAGCACCCTCGCGGTTGGGACAGATACGCAGTATTTT. It codes for CASTLAVGTDTQYF.